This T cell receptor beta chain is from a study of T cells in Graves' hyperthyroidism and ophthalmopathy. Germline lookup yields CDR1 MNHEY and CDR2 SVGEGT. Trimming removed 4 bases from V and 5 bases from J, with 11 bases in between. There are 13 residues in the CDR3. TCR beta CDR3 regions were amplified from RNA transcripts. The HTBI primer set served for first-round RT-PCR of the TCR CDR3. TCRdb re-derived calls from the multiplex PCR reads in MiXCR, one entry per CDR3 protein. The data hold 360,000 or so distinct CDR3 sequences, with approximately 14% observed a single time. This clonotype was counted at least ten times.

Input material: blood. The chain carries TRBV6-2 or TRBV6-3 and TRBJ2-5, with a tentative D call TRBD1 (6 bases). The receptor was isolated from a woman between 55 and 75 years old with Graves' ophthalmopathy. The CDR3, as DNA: TGTGCCAGCAGTTCAGGGGTCTTGGAGACCCAGTACTTC. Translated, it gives CASSSGVLETQYF.